A single sample is the source of the 7 T cell receptor beta chains below, sequenced in a study of vaccination effects on CD4 cells after COVID-19. Having been cultured for roughly 9 days, the cells underwent CD4+ T cell isolation. The person acquired a PCR-confirmed SARS-CoV-2 infection between March and December 2020. Participants received two doses of either the BNT162b2 or mRNA-1273 vaccine. Sequencing was performed with immunoSEQ multiplex PCR; in TCRdb, only in-frame clones are kept and a portion is missing. This sample has 40,000 to 55,000 clones, with about 80% found just once. These receptors have no known antigen. The source was CD4+ T cells from PBMCs cultured without peptide, collected after COVID-19 vaccination. Source of these receptors: a human donor who had a prior SARS-CoV-2 infection.

The rearrangement uses TRBV5-6 and TRBJ2-5, with unresolved D. CDR1 and CDR2 from the germline V gene are SGHDT and YYEEEE. This CDR3 is built from 14 residues. Trimming removed 5 bases from V and 0 bases from J, with 11 bases in between. CDR3 sequence (DNA): TGTGCCAGCAGGGAGACACTGTACCAAGAGACCCAGTACTTC. Translated: CASRETLYQETQYF.

This chain uses TRBV11-1 with TRBJ2-7; D unclear. The CDR3 has 15 amino acids. Germline values: CDR1 SGHAT, CDR2 FQDESV (reference sequence). The germline V and J ends were trimmed by 1 base and 0 bases, with 10 bases remaining between them. The CDR3: CASSLGRASSYEQYF. The CDR3, as DNA: TGTGCCAGCAGCTTAGGAAGAGCCTCCTCCTACGAGCAGTACTTC.

V usage is TRBV7-3 and J usage is TRBJ2-6; D ambiguous. Germline lookup yields CDR1 SGHTA and CDR2 FQGTGA. The CDR3 is 15 amino acids. The ends were cut back, 1 base at V and 3 bases at J, with 7 bases in the middle. The CDR3 protein is CASSLSSFGANVLTF. The CDR3, as DNA: TGTGCCAGCAGCTTAAGCAGCTTTGGGGCCAACGTCCTGACTTTC.

This clone was counted a few times. The chain links TRBV2 to TRBJ2-7, with 9 positions matching TRBD2. V trimming: 5 bases; J trimming: 5 bases; junction bases outside the gene matches: 4. This CDR3 is 13 amino acids long. Germline loops: CDR1 SNHLY, CDR2 FYNNEI. DNA of the CDR3: TGTGCCAGCAGTTCAGGACTAGCGCACGAGCAGTACTTC. It yields the protein CASSSGLAHEQYF. The whole variable domain, remainder taken from reference TRBV2 and TRBJ2-7, is EPEVTQTPSHQVTQMGQEVILRCVPISNHLYFYWYRQILGQKVEFLVSFYNNEISEKSEIFDDQFSVERPDGSNFTLKIRSTKLEDSAMYFCASSSGLAHEQYFGPGTRLTVT.

In its sample, this clone was seen a few times. The V and J genes are TRBV6-5 and TRBJ2-2; D ambiguous. Germline values: CDR1 MNHEY, CDR2 SVGAGI. The CDR3 extends over 16 amino acids. V dropped 0 bases and J dropped 2 bases, with 10 bases sitting between them. CDR3 amino acids: CASSYSSPGNTGELFF. In nucleotides, the CDR3 is TGTGCCAGCAGTTACTCTTCTCCAGGAAACACCGGGGAGCTGTTTTTT.

The chain has TRBV5-5 and TRBJ2-5; 13 bases line up with TRBD2. CDR1 is SGHKS and CDR2 is YYEKEE in the germline V gene (reference sequence). V trimming: 2 bases; J trimming: 5 bases; junction bases outside the gene matches: 3. This CDR3 has 15 residues. The CDR3 DNA is TGTGCCAGCAGCTTAGCACTAGCGGGGGGGGAGACCCAGTACTTC. Translation gives CASSLALAGGETQYF.

This clone appeared a few times. The CDR3 DNA reads as TGTGCCAGCACCAAGCCGGGCAGCGCCTACGAGCAGTACTTC. It translates to CASTKPGSAYEQYF. The J gene is TRBJ2-7, the V gene TRBV2; D is unclear. CDR1 is SNHLY and CDR2 is FYNNEI in the germline V gene. CDR3 size: 14 residues. Between the trimmed V and J ends, which lost 7 bases and 2 bases, there was a span of 15 bases.